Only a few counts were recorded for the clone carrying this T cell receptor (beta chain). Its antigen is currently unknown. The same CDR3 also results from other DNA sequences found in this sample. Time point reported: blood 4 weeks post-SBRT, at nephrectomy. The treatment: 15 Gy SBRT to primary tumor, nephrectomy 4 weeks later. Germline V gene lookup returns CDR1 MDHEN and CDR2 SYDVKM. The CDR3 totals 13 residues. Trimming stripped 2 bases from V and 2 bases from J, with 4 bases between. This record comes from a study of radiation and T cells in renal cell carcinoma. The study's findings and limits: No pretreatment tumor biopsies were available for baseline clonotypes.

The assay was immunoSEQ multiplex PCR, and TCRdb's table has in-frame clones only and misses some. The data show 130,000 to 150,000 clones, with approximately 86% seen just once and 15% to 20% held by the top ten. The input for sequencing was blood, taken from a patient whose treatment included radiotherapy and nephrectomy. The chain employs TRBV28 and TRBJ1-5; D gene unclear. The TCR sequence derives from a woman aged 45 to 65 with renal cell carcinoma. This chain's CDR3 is CASSLTGNQPQHF. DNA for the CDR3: TGTGCCAGCAGTTTAACAGGCAATCAGCCCCAGCATTTT.